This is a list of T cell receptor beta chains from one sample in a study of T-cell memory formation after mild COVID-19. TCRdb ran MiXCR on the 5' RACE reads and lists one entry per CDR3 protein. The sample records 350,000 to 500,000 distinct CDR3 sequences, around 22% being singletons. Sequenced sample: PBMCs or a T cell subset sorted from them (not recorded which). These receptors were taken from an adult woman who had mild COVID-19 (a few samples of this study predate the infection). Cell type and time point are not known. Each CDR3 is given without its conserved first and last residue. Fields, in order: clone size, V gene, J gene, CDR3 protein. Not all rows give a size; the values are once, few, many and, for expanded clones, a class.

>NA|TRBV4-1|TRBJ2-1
ASSHRYRDRDHEQF
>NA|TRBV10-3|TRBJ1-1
AISESLGGSKNTEAF
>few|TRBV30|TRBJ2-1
AWSRTTGGGEQF
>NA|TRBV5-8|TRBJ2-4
ASSLAEYALQY
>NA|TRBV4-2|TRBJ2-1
ASSRDVGLALPNEQF
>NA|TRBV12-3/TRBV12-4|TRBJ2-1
ASSFVAGVQVNEQF
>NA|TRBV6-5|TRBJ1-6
ASPLGLGSKNSPLH
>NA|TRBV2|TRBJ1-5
ASSARQGNQPQH
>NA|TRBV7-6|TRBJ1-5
ASSFGQGQPQH
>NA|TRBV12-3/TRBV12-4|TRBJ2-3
ASSSSRGRGDTQY
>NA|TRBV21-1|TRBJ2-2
ASSKFRAGVTNTGELF
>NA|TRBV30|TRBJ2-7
AWSVGLAGKGEQY
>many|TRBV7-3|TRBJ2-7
ASSLSQGSSYEQY
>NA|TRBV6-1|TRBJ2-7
ASSDRQGLYEQY
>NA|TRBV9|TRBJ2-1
ASSPGGGTSGSAEQF
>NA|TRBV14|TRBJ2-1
ASSQGSGTGSHNEQF
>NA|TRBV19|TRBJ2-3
ATSTGAITDTQY
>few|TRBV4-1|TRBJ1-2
ASSLRGYDGYT
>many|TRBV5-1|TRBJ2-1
ASSRTGATSSYNEQF
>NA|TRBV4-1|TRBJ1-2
ASSHKIRRTGDYGSYT
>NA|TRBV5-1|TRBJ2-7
ASSSSGGRDYEQY
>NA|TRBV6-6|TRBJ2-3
ASSYSGTSSGKDTQY
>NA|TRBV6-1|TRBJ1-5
ASNWSRNQPQH
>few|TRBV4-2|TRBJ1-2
ASSQDFRSQSNYGYT
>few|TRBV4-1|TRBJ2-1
ASSQDASSHEQF
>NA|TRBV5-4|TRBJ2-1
ASSHVARGQDEQF
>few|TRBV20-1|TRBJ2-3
SARDLVASGKPDTQY
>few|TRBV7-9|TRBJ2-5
ASRVQGVETQY
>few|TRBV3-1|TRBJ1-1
ASSPRTGQDYTEAF
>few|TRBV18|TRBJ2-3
ASSPPLLAGVDRDTQY
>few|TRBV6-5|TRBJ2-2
ASSQDRGGAGELF
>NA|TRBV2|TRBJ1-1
ASSEGTGAF
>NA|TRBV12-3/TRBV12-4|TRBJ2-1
ASSFTRLGGGAYEQF
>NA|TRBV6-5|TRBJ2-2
ASSYFGLDGRELF
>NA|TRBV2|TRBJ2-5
ASRPDAGRETQY
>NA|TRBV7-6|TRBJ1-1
ASSLETANTEAF
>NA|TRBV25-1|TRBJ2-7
ASRPSVGGLPEQY
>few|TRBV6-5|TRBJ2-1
ASSYSSGPLNEQF
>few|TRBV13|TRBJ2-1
ASSLPGPNPYNEQF
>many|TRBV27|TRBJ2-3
ASSLDRGPDTQY
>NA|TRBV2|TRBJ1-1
ASRVAGGTEAF
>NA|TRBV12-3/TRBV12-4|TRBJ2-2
ASSLTGEYTGELF
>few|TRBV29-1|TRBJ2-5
SVRLGSETQY
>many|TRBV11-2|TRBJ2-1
ASSSNEQF
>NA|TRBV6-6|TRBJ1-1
ASSYATEAF
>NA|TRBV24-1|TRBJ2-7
ATSGSTSLEQY
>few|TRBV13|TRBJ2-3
ASSLQGRRPADTQY
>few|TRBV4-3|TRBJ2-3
ASSQGIAGGLDTQY